This is a list of T cell receptor beta chains from one sample in a study of shared clonotypes between healthy human individuals. Profiling relied on immunoSEQ multiplex PCR, and the TCRdb table lists in-frame clones only, not all of them. The data show approximately 710,000 clones, roughly 88% seen once. Sequencing was carried out using memory CD8+ T cells from PBMCs. These receptors all come from a man between 18 and 29 years old in good health. Some clones in this sample may be carry-over from other donors' samples. CDR3s include the opening cysteine and the closing phenylalanine or tryptophan. D genes are given only for firm matches. The listing skips clone size in some rows; elsewhere it reads once, few, many or a size class.

J: TRBJ2-7; size: .; V: TRBV7-2; D: .; DNA: TGTGCCAGCAGCCAACCATACTACTACGAGCAGTACTTC; CDR3: CASSQPYYYEQYF
J: TRBJ2-7; size: .; V: TRBV2; D: .; DNA: TGTGCCAGCAGTGGAGTCTCAGGGAGCTCCTACGAGCAGTACTTC; CDR3: CASSGVSGSSYEQYF
J: TRBJ2-7; size: .; V: TRBV4-1; D: .; DNA: TGCGCCAGCAGCCAAGGTAGGAACGAGCAGTACTTC; CDR3: CASSQGRNEQYF
J: TRBJ2-1; size: once; V: TRBV5-6; D: .; DNA: TGTGCCAGCAGCTTAGCGTTTATCTCCTACAATGAGCAGTTCTTC; CDR3: CASSLAFISYNEQFF
J: TRBJ2-7; size: .; V: TRBV12-1; D: .; DNA: TGTGCCAGCAGCTTTGAGGGGACTAGCGGGCACTTC; CDR3: CASSFEGTSGHF
J: TRBJ1-1; size: few; V: TRBV30; D: .; DNA: TGTGCCTGGAGTACCGGTACTGAAGCTTTCTTT; CDR3: CAWSTGTEAFF
J: TRBJ2-7; size: .; V: TRBV5-4; D: .; DNA: TGTGCCAGCAGCTTGGGACGGGGATTCTACGAGCAGTACTTC; CDR3: CASSLGRGFYEQYF
J: TRBJ2-1; size: .; V: TRBV4-1; D: TRBD2; DNA: TGCGCCAGCAGCCAAGGGGTGGCGACTAGCGGACTTCATGAGCAGTTCTTC; CDR3: CASSQGVATSGLHEQFF
J: TRBJ1-5; size: .; V: TRBV19; D: .; DNA: TGTGCCAGCAGAGACTTCACAGGCGGCCCGGATCAGCCCCAGCATTTT; CDR3: CASRDFTGGPDQPQHF
J: TRBJ1-2; size: .; V: TRBV13; D: TRBD1; DNA: TGTGCCAGCAGCCACGGGACAGGGGTCCAGGGTGACTATGGCTACACCTTC; CDR3: CASSHGTGVQGDYGYTF
J: TRBJ2-4; size: once; V: TRBV7-2; D: TRBD1; DNA: TGTGCCAGCAGCACCCGGACAGGGCCCTTATACTTC; CDR3: CASSTRTGPLYF
J: TRBJ1-2; size: .; V: TRBV28; D: .; DNA: TGTGCCAGCAGTTTTGTTCAGGGCAAGCACACCTTC; CDR3: CASSFVQGKHTF
J: TRBJ2-7; size: .; V: TRBV27; D: .; DNA: TGTGCCAGCGGACAAGAGAGTAAGACGTCTCCCTACGAGCAGTACTTC; CDR3: CASGQESKTSPYEQYF
J: TRBJ1-1; size: .; V: TRBV6-5; D: TRBD1; DNA: TGTGCCAGCAGAAAGGACAGGGAAATTTTGCCTGAAGCTTTCTTT; CDR3: CASRKDREILPEAFF
J: TRBJ2-2; size: .; V: TRBV2; D: TRBD2; DNA: TGTGCCAGCAAAGGGGAGGGAAACACCGGGGAGCTGTTTTTT; CDR3: CASKGEGNTGELFF
J: TRBJ2-2; size: .; V: TRBV10-1; D: .; DNA: TGCGCCAGCAGTGAGGGGGTGTACACCGGGGAGCTGTTTTTT; CDR3: CASSEGVYTGELFF
J: TRBJ2-7; size: .; V: TRBV28; D: .; DNA: TGTGCCAGCAGTTTGGGTACCTACGAGCAGTACTTC; CDR3: CASSLGTYEQYF
J: TRBJ1-1; size: .; V: TRBV2; D: TRBD1; DNA: TGTGCCAGCACCGCCGGGACAGACGACACTGAAGCTTTCTTT; CDR3: CASTAGTDDTEAFF
J: TRBJ2-1; size: .; V: TRBV11-1; D: .; DNA: TGTGCCAGCAGCTTAAAGGACCAGGGGCCTACTAGGAATGAGCAGTTCTTC; CDR3: CASSLKDQGPTRNEQFF
J: TRBJ1-1; size: .; V: TRBV10-3; D: .; DNA: TGTGCCATCAGTGAGTCTGGATCCTCCGAAGCTTTCTTT; CDR3: CAISESGSSEAFF
J: TRBJ1-2; size: .; V: TRBV6-4; D: TRBD1; DNA: TGTGCCAGCAGCAAAATACCGGGACAGGACGCTTTTTATGGCTACACCTTC; CDR3: CASSKIPGQDAFYGYTF
J: TRBJ2-7; size: .; V: TRBV18; D: TRBD2; DNA: TGTGCCAGCTCTCGGACCCCTAGCGGGGACTCCTACGAGCAGTACTTC; CDR3: CASSRTPSGDSYEQYF
J: TRBJ2-2; size: .; V: TRBV5-5; D: .; DNA: TGTGCCAGCAGCTTGTTGCAGGGTACCGGGGAGCTGTTTTTT; CDR3: CASSLLQGTGELFF
J: TRBJ2-7; size: .; V: TRBV9; D: TRBD2; DNA: TGTGCCAGCAGCGCGCCACTAGCGGGAGGGCCGAGCGAGCAGTACTTC; CDR3: CASSAPLAGGPSEQYF
J: TRBJ2-3; size: once; V: TRBV5-1; D: TRBD2; DNA: TGCGCCAGCAGCTTGGCGGCTAGCGGGACTAGCACAGATACGCAGTATTTT; CDR3: CASSLAASGTSTDTQYF
J: TRBJ2-1; size: .; V: TRBV7-2; D: TRBD2; DNA: TGTGCCAGCAGCTTCGTACTAGCGGGTTTCGGCGGCAATGAGCAGTTCTTC; CDR3: CASSFVLAGFGGNEQFF
J: TRBJ2-7; size: .; V: TRBV5-1; D: .; DNA: TGCGCCAGCAGCCTCGTAGTCGGCTACGAGCAGTACTTC; CDR3: CASSLVVGYEQYF
J: TRBJ2-7; size: .; V: TRBV28; D: TRBD2; DNA: TGTGCCAGCAGTTTGGGGACTAGCGGGAGGGGCCCCTACGAGCAGTACTTC; CDR3: CASSLGTSGRGPYEQYF
J: TRBJ2-1; size: .; V: TRBV7-8; D: .; DNA: TGTGCCAGCAGCTTTTTCGGGAGTCGGGCCAATGAGCAGTTCTTC; CDR3: CASSFFGSRANEQFF
J: TRBJ2-2; size: .; V: TRBV11-3; D: .; DNA: TGTGCCAGCAGCCCACACGAGGGCACCGGGGAGCTGTTTTTT; CDR3: CASSPHEGTGELFF
J: TRBJ2-7; size: .; V: TRBV27; D: TRBD1; DNA: TGTGCCAGCGCTATCGGGACAGGGAGCTACGAGCAGTACTTC; CDR3: CASAIGTGSYEQYF
J: TRBJ2-1; size: .; V: TRBV27; D: .; DNA: TGTGCCAGCAGTTTCGGGGAAACCCCCTACAATGAGCAGTTCTTC; CDR3: CASSFGETPYNEQFF
J: TRBJ2-7; size: .; V: TRBV6-5; D: .; DNA: TGTGCCAGCAGTGGCTCGGGGTTCGGGCACGAGCAGTACTTC; CDR3: CASSGSGFGHEQYF
J: TRBJ1-2; size: .; V: TRBV6-6; D: .; DNA: TGTGCCAGCAGTGCCGGGGCCGTCTTCTATGGCTACACCTTC; CDR3: CASSAGAVFYGYTF
J: TRBJ2-7; size: .; V: TRBV28; D: .; DNA: TGTGCCAGCAGTTTAGTCGGCGGCTCCTACGAGCAGTACTTC; CDR3: CASSLVGGSYEQYF
J: TRBJ1-1; size: .; V: TRBV27; D: .; DNA: TGTGCCAGCAGTTATGGCAGCCACACTGAAGCTTTCTTT; CDR3: CASSYGSHTEAFF
J: TRBJ2-3; size: .; V: TRBV27; D: .; DNA: TGTGCCAGCAGTTCTCTTAGTGACCCCCCCACAGATACGCAGTATTTT; CDR3: CASSSLSDPPTDTQYF
J: TRBJ2-3; size: .; V: TRBV7-2; D: TRBD2; DNA: TGTGCCAGCAGAGACCTAGCGGAGTTGGGAGGCACGCAGTATTTT; CDR3: CASRDLAELGGTQYF
J: TRBJ2-2; size: .; V: TRBV7-9; D: .; DNA: TGTGCCAGCAGCCCCTCCGGTGGCGGAATGAACACCGGGGAGCTGTTTTTT; CDR3: CASSPSGGGMNTGELFF
J: TRBJ1-3; size: .; V: TRBV19; D: TRBD1; DNA: TGTGCCAGTAGTATTGACAGGGGGAGCTCTGGAAACACCATATATTTT; CDR3: CASSIDRGSSGNTIYF
J: TRBJ2-3; size: .; V: TRBV6-6; D: .; DNA: TGTGCCAGCAGTTACTCGACGGGCCTACAAGATACGCAGTATTTT; CDR3: CASSYSTGLQDTQYF
J: TRBJ2-1; size: .; V: TRBV14; D: TRBD2; DNA: TGTGCCAGCAGCCCTGGGACTAGCGGGAGAAGCTTACTAAGGTCCTACAATGAGCAGTTCTTC; CDR3: CASSPGTSGRSLLRSYNEQFF